The 10 T cell receptor beta chains listed next were all sequenced from one sample in a study of CD8 T cells in ankylosing spondylitis. From the 5' RACE reads, TCRdb called clonotypes with MiXCR, one entry per CDR3 protein. This table holds some 300,000 distinct CDR3 sequences, 20% found once. Sequenced material: blood, either unsorted or a sorted T cell fraction (not recorded which). The receptors were gathered from a female donor with ankylosing spondylitis or in good health (not recorded which).

The chain has TRBV6-1 and TRBJ2-7, with 11 bases lining up with TRBD2. This CDR3 is built from 15 residues. Germline-derived CDR1 and CDR2 are MNHNS and SASEGT. V trimming: 2 bases; J trimming: 9 bases; junction bases outside the gene matches: 9. As DNA, the CDR3 is TGTGCCAGCAGTGAACTAGCGGGAGGCCCCCGTGGGCAGTACTTC. Protein sequence: CASSELAGGPRGQYF.

The genes are TRBV11-2 and TRBJ1-1, with a possible D match to TRBD1 (5 bases). V shed 6 bases and J shed 5 bases, with 13 bases lying between them. Germline V lookup: CDR1 SGHAT, CDR2 FQNNGV. The CDR3 length is 13 residues. The CDR3 loop reads CASSWGRRTEAFF. CDR3 DNA sequence: TGTGCCAGCAGTTGGGGACGGCGAACTGAAGCTTTCTTT.

Here the CDR3 DNA reads TGCGCCAGCAGTTACGGACTAGCGGGAGGAATCGGGTCCTACAATGAGCAGTTCTTC. This sequence encodes CASSYGLAGGIGSYNEQFF. The V call is TRBV5-1, the J call TRBJ2-1; 14 bases align to TRBD2. Trimming took 5 bases from V and 1 from J; bases not matched to a gene: 11. Germline V CDR1 and CDR2: SGHRS, YFSETQ. CDR3 size: 19 residues.

J is TRBJ2-3 and V is TRBV7-2, with D maybe TRBD2 (6 bases). This CDR3 is 16 amino acids long. In germline, CDR1 is SGHTA, CDR2 FQGNSA. V was trimmed by 0 bases and J by 4 bases, leaving 14 bases between them. CDR3 loop: CASSLALGGMADTQYF. Here the CDR3 DNA reads TGTGCCAGCAGCTTAGCACTGGGCGGGATGGCAGATACGCAGTATTTT.

This clonotype was detected only a few times. This chain links TRBV7-2 with TRBJ2-2; 7 nucleotides line up with TRBD2. Germline-derived CDR1 and CDR2 are SGHTA and FQGNSA. The CDR3 runs 14 residues. Trimming cost V 8 bases and J 5 bases; bases outside gene matches: 8. This chain's CDR3 is CASSRTRDTGELFF. The CDR3, as DNA: TGTGCCAGCTCCCGGACTAGGGATACCGGGGAGCTGTTTTTT. Variable domain in full (rest from reference TRBV7-2 and TRBJ2-2): GAGVSQSPSNKVTEKGKDVELRCDPISGHTALYWYRQSLGQGLEFLIYFQGNSAPDKSGLPSDRFSAERTGGSVSTLTIQRTQQEDSAVYLCASSRTRDTGELFFGEGSRLTVL.

Many counts were recorded for this clonotype. The chain recombines TRBV5-8 with TRBJ2-2; D might be TRBD1 or TRBD2, each matching 6 bases. The CDR3 is 14 residues long. The germline V and J ends were trimmed by 4 bases and 1 base, with 8 bases remaining between them. Looked up from germline, CDR1 is SGHTS and CDR2 is YDEGEE. The CDR3: CASSRGVNTGELFF. CDR3 nucleotides: TGTGCCAGCAGCAGGGGGGTGAACACCGGGGAGCTGTTTTTT.

Ten or more counts support this clonotype. CDR3 sequence (DNA): TGCGCCAGCAGCGTACGACAGGGGGATGACGGGGAGCTGTTTTTT. Translation: CASSVRQGDDGELFF. The chain uses TRBV5-1 and TRBJ2-2, with 9 bases aligning to TRBD1. Germline V gene lookup returns CDR1 SGHRS and CDR2 YFSETQ. The junction had 8 bases not matched to a gene; V was cut back by 4 bases and J by 7 bases. The CDR3 is made up of 15 amino acids.

This clonotype turned up a few times. This chain links TRBV7-2 with TRBJ2-5, with D unresolved. The CDR3 length is 14 residues. V was cut by 7 bases and J by 5 bases, with 17 bases left in between. The V gene's germline CDR1 is SGHTA and CDR2 FQGNSA. For the CDR3, the DNA is TGTGCCAGCACCATTCCCGGTCTTCGGGAGACCCAGTACTTC. Translation: CASTIPGLRETQYF.

The table lists this clonotype with many counts. The chain joins TRBV20-1 to TRBJ1-1; D is ambiguous. This CDR3 is built from 15 residues. The germline CDR1 and CDR2 sequences are DFQATT and SNEGSKA (reference sequence). V lost 3 bases, J lost 1 base, and 15 bases lay in between. The CDR3 DNA reads as TGCAGTGCTAGCCCCACCCCCATGGGGAACACTGAAGCTTTCTTT. Amino acids: CSASPTPMGNTEAFF.

This rearrangement joins TRBV7-6 to TRBJ2-7, with 8 bases that match TRBD2. Germline values: CDR1 SGHVS, CDR2 FNYEAQ. Trimming cost V 1 base and J 4 bases; bases outside gene matches: 12. CDR3 length: 17 residues. The CDR3 DNA reads as TGTGCCAGCAGCTTAGAACCGCCAGCGGGAGATTTGTACGAGCAGTACTTC. It translates to CASSLEPPAGDLYEQYF.